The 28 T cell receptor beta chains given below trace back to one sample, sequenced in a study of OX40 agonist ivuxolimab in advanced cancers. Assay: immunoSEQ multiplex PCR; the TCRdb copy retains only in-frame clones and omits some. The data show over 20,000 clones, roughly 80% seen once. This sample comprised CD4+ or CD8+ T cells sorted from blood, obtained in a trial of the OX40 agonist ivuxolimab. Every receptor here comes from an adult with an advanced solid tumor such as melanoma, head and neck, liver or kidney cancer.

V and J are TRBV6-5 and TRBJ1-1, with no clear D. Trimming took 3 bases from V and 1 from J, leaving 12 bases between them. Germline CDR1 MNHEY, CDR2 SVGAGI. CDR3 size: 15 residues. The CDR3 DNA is TGTGCCAGCAGTTATTCGGGTCTCCCGAACACTGAAGCTTTCTTT. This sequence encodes CASSYSGLPNTEAFF.

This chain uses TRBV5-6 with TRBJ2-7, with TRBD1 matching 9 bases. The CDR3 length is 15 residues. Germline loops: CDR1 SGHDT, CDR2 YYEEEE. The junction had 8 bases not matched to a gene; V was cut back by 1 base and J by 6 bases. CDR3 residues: CASSLYGNRGPEQYF. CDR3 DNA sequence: TGTGCCAGCAGCTTGTACGGCAACAGGGGGCCCGAGCAGTACTTC.

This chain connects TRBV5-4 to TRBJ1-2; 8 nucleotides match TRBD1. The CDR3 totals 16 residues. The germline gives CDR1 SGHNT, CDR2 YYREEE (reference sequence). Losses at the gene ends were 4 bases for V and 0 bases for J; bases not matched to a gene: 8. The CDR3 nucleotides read TGTGCCAGCAGCGCGGGACAGGCGGGGGCTAACTATGGCTACACCTTC. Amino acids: CASSAGQAGANYGYTF.

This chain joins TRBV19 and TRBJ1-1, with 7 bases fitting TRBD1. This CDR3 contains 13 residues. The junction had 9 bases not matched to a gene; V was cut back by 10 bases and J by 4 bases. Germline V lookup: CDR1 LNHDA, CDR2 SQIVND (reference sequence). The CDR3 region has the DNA TGTGCCACTACAGACAGGGAGGTCACTGAAGCTTTCTTT. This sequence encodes CATTDREVTEAFF. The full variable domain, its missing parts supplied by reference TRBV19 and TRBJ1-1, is DGGITQSPKYLFRKEGQNVTLSCEQNLNHDAMYWYRQDPGQGLRLIYYSQIVNDFQKGDIAEGYSVSREKKESFPLTVTSAQKNPTAFYLCATTDREVTEAFFGQGTRLTVV.

CDR3 amino acids: CASSFRGTEAFF. CDR3 nucleotide sequence: TGTGCCAGCAGCTTCAGGGGGACTGAAGCTTTCTTT. V gene TRBV28 combines with J gene TRBJ1-1; 7 bases are a match to TRBD1. This CDR3 is 12 amino acids long. From germline, CDR1 is MDHEN and CDR2 SYDVKM. Trimming removed 6 bases from V and 5 bases from J; junction bases left unmatched: 3. Based on the CDR3 plus reference TRBV28 and TRBJ1-1, the full variable domain is DVKVTQSSRYLVKRTGEKVFLECVQDMDHENMFWYRQDPGLGLRLIYFSYDVKMKEKGDIPEGYSVSREKKERFSLILESASTNQTSMYLCASSFRGTEAFFGQGTRLTVV.

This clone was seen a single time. The CDR3 reads CASSVGTEANYGYTF. CDR3 bases: TGTGCCAGCAGCGTAGGTACAGAGGCTAACTATGGCTACACCTTC. V gene TRBV9 combines with J gene TRBJ1-2, with unresolved D. Germline V gene sequence: CDR1 SGDLS, CDR2 YYNGEE. V lost 0 bases and J lost 0, with 9 bases in between. CDR3 size: 15 residues.

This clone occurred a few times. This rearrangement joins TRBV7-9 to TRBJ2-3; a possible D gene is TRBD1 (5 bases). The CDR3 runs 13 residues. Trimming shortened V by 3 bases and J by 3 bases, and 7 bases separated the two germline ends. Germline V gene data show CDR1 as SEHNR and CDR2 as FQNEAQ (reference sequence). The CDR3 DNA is TGTGCCAGCAGCTTTCAGGGAACAGATACGCAGTATTTT. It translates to CASSFQGTDTQYF.

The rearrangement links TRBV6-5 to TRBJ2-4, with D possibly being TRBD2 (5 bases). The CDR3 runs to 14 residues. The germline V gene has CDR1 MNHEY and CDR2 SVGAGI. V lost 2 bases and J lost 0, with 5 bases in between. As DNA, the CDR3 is TGTGCCAGCAGTTACGGACTAGCCAAAAACATTCAGTACTTC. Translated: CASSYGLAKNIQYF.

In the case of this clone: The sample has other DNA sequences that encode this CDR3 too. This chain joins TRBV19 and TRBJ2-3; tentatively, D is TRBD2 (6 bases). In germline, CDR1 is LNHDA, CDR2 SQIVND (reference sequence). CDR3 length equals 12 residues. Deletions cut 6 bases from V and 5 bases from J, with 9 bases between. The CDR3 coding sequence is TGTGCCAGTAGACTTAGCGGAGATACGCAGTATTTT. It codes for CASRLSGDTQYF.

DNA of the CDR3: TGTGCCATCAGTGTACAGGGGGAAACTGAAGCTTTCTTT. It is translated as CAISVQGETEAFF. This rearrangement joins TRBV10-3 to TRBJ1-1, with 8 bases fitting TRBD1. The CDR3 contains 13 residues. The J segment lost 5 bases and the V segment lost 4 bases, leaving 3 bases of the junction unmatched. In germline, CDR1 is ENHRY, CDR2 SYGVKD.

DNA for the CDR3: TGTGCCAGCAGCGCCCTCTTCGCGGGAAGCACAGATACGCAGTATTTT. This encodes CASSALFAGSTDTQYF. This chain uses TRBV9 with TRBJ2-3, with a tentative D call TRBD2 (6 bases). V lost 3 bases, J lost 0 bases, and 14 bases lay in between. CDR1 and CDR2 (germline): SGDLS, YYNGEE. There are 16 residues in the CDR3.

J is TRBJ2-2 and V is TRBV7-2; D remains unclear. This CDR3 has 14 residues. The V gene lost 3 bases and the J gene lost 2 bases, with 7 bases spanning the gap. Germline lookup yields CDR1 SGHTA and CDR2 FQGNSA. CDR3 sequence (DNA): TGTGCCAGCAGCTTTCGACCAAACACCGGGGAGCTGTTTTTT. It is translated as CASSFRPNTGELFF.

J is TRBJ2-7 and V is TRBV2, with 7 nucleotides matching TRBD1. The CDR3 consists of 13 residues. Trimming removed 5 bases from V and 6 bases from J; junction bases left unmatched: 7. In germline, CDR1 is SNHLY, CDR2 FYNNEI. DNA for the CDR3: TGTGCCAGCAGTACGGGACAGAGGGGCGAGCAGTACTTC. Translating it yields CASSTGQRGEQYF.

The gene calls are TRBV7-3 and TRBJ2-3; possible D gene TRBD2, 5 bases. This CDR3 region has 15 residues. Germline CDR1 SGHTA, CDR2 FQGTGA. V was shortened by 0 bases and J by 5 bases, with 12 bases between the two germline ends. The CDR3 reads CASSLTGPGKDTQYF. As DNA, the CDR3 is TGTGCCAGCAGCTTAACGGGTCCGGGAAAAGATACGCAGTATTTT.

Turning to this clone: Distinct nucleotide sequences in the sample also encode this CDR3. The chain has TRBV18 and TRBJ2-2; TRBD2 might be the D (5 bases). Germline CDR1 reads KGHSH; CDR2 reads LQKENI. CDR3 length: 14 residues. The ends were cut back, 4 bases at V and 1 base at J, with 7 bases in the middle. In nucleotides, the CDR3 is TGTGCCAGCTCACTTGGGAGGAACACCGGGGAGCTGTTTTTT. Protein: CASSLGRNTGELFF.

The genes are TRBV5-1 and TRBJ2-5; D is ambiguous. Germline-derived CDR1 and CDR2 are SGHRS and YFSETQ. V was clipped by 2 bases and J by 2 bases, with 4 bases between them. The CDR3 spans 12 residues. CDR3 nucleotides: TGCGCCAGCAGCTTTTTACAAGAGACCCAGTACTTC. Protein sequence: CASSFLQETQYF. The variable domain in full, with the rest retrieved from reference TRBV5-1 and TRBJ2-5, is KAGVTQTPRYLIKTRGQQVTLSCSPISGHRSVSWYQQTPGQGLQFLFEYFSETQRNKGNFPGRFSGRQFSNSRSEMNVSTLELGDSALYLCASSFLQETQYFGPGTRLLVL.

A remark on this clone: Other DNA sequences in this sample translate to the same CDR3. The CDR3: CASSIVPGSNQPQHF. Written as DNA, the CDR3 is TGTGCCAGTAGTATAGTGCCAGGTAGCAATCAGCCCCAGCATTTT. The genes are TRBV19 and TRBJ1-5; D gene ambiguous. The CDR3 totals 15 residues. CDR1 and CDR2 from the germline V gene are LNHDA and SQIVND (reference sequence). V gave up 1 base and J gave up 0 bases, with 7 bases separating them.

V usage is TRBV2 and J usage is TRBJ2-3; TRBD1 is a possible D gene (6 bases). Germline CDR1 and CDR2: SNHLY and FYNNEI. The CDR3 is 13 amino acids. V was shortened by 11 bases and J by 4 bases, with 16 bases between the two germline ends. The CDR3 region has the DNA TGTGCCGCCGGACAGACGGGACCAGATACGCAGTATTTT. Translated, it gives CAAGQTGPDTQYF.

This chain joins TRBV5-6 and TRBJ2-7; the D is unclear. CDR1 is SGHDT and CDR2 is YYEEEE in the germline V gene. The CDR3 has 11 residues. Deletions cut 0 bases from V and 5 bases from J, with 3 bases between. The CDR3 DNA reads TGTGCCAGCAGCTTGGGTGACGAGCAGTACTTC. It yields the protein CASSLGDEQYF.

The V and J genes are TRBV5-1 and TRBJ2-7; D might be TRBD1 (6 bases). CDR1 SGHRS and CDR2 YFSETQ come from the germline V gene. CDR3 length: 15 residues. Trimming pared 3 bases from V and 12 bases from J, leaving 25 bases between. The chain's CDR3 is CASSSSTGAYSLWYF. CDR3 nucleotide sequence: TGCGCCAGCAGCTCCTCGACAGGCGCCTACTCTCTCTGGTACTTC. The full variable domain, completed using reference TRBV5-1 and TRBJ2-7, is KAGVTQTPRYLIKTRGQQVTLSCSPISGHRSVSWYQQTPGQGLQFLFEYFSETQRNKGNFPGRFSGRQFSNSRSEMNVSTLELGDSALYLCASSSSTGAYSLWYFGPGTRLTVT.

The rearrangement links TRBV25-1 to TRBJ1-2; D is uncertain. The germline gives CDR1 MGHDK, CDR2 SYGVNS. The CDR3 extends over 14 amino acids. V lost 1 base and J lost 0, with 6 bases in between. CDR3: CASSESSANYGYTF. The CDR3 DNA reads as TGTGCCAGCAGTGAATCATCAGCTAACTATGGCTACACCTTC.

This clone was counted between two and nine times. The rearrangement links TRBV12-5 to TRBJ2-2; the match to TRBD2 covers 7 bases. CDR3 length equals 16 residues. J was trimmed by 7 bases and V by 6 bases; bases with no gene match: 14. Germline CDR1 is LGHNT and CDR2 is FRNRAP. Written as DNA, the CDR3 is TGTGCTAGTGGCCCCGGTTGGGCGGGAGATGGCGGGGAGCTGTTTTTT. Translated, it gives CASGPGWAGDGGELFF.

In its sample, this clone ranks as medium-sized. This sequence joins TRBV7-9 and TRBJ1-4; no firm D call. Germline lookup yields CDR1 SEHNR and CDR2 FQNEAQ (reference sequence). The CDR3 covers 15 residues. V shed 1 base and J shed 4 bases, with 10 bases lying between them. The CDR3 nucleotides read TGTGCCAGCAGCTTAGGCTCTATCGTTAATGAAAAACTGTTTTTT. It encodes CASSLGSIVNEKLFF.

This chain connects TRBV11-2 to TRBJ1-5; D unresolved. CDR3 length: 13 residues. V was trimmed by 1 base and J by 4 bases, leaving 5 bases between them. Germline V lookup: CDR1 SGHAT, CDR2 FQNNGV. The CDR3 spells CASSLGVNQPQHF. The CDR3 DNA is TGTGCCAGCAGCTTAGGAGTAAATCAGCCCCAGCATTTT.

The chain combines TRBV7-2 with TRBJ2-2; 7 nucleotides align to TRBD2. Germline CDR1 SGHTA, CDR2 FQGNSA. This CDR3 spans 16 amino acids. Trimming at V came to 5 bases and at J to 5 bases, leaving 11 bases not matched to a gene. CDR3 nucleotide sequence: TGTGCCAGCAGCCCACGCGTTGCGGGGGTTACCGGGGAGCTGTTTTTT. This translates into CASSPRVAGVTGELFF.

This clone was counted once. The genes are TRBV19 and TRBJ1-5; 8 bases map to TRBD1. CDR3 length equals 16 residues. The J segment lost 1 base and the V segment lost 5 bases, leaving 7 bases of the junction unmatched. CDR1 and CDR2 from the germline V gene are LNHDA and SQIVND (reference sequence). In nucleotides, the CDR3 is TGTGCCAGTAGTTCGTTTGACAGGGGCAGCAATCAGCCCCAGCATTTT. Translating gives CASSSFDRGSNQPQHF.

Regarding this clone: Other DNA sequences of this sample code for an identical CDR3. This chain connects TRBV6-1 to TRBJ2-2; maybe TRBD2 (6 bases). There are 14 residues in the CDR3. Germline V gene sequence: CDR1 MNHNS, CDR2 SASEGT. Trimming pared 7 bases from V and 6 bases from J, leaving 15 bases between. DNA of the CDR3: TGTGCCAGCACCCCGTTGGGGGGATCCGGGGAGCTGTTTTTT. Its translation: CASTPLGGSGELFF.

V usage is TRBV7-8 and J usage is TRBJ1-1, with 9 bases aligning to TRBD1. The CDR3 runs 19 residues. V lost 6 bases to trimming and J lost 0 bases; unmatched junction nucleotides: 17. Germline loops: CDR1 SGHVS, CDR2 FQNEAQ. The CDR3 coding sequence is TGTGCCAGCAGAAAAAAGGGCCTCCGGGACAGGGTTATGAACACTGAAGCTTTCTTT. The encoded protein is CASRKKGLRDRVMNTEAFF. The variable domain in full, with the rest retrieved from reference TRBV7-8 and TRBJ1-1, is GAGVSQSPRYKVAKRGQDVALRCDPISGHVSLFWYQQALGQGPEFLTYFQNEAQLDKSGLPSDRFFAERPEGSVSTLKIQRTQQEDSAVYLCASRKKGLRDRVMNTEAFFGQGTRLTVV.